This T cell receptor (beta chain) derives from a study of blood T cell repertoires in COVID-19. Study in general: COVID-19 samples from acute and convalescent phases originated in the United States, Italy and Spain. T cells, B-cell-depleted T cells, or PBMCs provided the cDNA or gDNA that served as material.

The CDR3 has 16 residues. From germline, CDR1 is MNHNS and CDR2 SASEGT. Trimming stripped 2 bases from V and 7 bases from J, with 18 bases between. Sequenced by immunoSEQ multiplex PCR; TCRdb stores in-frame clones only, minus some. The repertoire holds around 69,000 clones, approximately 80% seen once, with 20% to 25% in the top ten. The chain has TRBV6-1 and TRBJ1-5; D is ambiguous. The TCR was taken from a woman in her 70s with acute or convalescent COVID-19. The material sequenced was peripheral blood. In DNA, the CDR3 is TGTGCCAGCAGTGAACAACCGCGGGTAGCCGGGCAGCCCCAGCATTTT. Amino acids: CASSEQPRVAGQPQHF.